The source of this TCR beta chain is a study of HIV-infected children after antiretroviral therapy interruption. Overall study: Recorded EBV and CMV exposure existed for most children.

Whole-study results and caveats: Naive CD4+ Gini coefficient rose by interruption end, suggesting clonal expansion.

Treatment here: PENTA 11 planned treatment interruption arm or continuous ART arm. At least 24 weeks of at least three-drug ART, in children 2 to 15 years. A 3' RACE protocol on RNA, with unique molecular identifiers, produced the TCR library. One entry per CDR3 protein, called by TCRdb with MiXCR from the 3' RACE reads. The sample includes about 15,000 distinct CDR3 sequences, roughly 3.4% seen only once; the top ten take 5% to 5.5%. There are many counts of this clonotype. Its antigen remains unknown. Sequencing was performed on CD45RA+ CD4+ T cells from PBMCs, taken from a donor given antiretroviral therapy, either interrupted or continuous. Subset given: naive CD4+ CD45RA+ CD45RO- T cells. This sequence was found in a child between 2 and 17 years old with HIV.

In DNA, the CDR3 is TGTGCCAGCCGAAGAGAGAGGGACTATGGCTACACCTTC. Residues: CASRRERDYGYTF. The chain carries TRBV12-3 or TRBV12-4 and TRBJ1-2; D ambiguous. The CDR3 length is 13 residues. Trimming pared 8 bases from V and 3 bases from J, leaving 13 bases between.